The entry below gives a single TCR beta chain sequence along with its context. One end of the junction does not line up with germline, which may come from a read error. These data belong to a study of blood T cell repertoires in COVID-19. Study-level information: From the United States, Italy and Spain came samples of acute and convalescent COVID-19. Sample material is recorded as cDNA or gDNA derived from T cells, B-cell-depleted T cells, or PBMCs.

Original processing methods: Reference gene primer amplification gave estimated nucleated cell counts. TCRdb keeps only in-frame clones here, not all; method: immunoSEQ multiplex PCR. The V and J calls and clone size come from that table; D and trimming were worked out from the DNA. The data hold about 150,000 clones, with around 84% observed a single time. Sequenced input: peripheral blood. This TCR was recovered from a woman aged 45 to 65 with acute or convalescent COVID-19.

Here the CDR3 reads CASNSRTGQGTQYF. For the CDR3, the DNA is TGTGCCAGCAATTCCAGGACAGGCCAAGGGACCCAGTACTTC. The chain joins TRBV27 to TRBJ2-5, with 7 bases aligning to TRBD1. The CDR3 runs 14 residues. In germline, CDR1 is MNHEY, CDR2 SMNVEV (reference sequence).